This TCR beta chain originates from a study of blood T cells in healthy people across ages. Primed by a sample-barcoded 5' primer and a J-beta primer mix, a second PCR proceeded for roughly 6 to 12 cycles. Via MiXCR, TCRdb re-called the 5' RACE reads, giving one row per CDR3 protein. The sample yields some 690,000 distinct CDR3 sequences, about a fifth seen once. This CDR3 spans 20 amino acids. Unmatched junction bases numbered 10, after V lost 2 bases and J lost 0 bases. CDR1 is SNHLY and CDR2 is FYNNEI in the germline V gene. V is TRBV2 and J is TRBJ2-6; TRBD1 aligns across 10 bases. The material sequenced was blood. The source of this sequence is a man between 65 and 85 years old in good health. The CDR3 sequence: CASSEKTGGLWSSGANVLTF. In DNA form, the CDR3 reads TGTGCCAGCAGTGAAAAGACAGGGGGCCTGTGGAGCTCTGGGGCCAACGTCCTGACTTTC.